Following are 32 T cell receptor beta chains from one sample sequenced in a study of CD8 T cells in Susac syndrome. Reverse transcription of roughly 0.5 to 1 ug RNA was performed with random hexamers. Via MiXCR, TCRdb re-called the immunoSEQ multiplex PCR reads, giving one row per CDR3 protein. The sample has 180,000 or so distinct CDR3 sequences; roughly 96% are singletons. What was sequenced was CD4+ T cells from PBMCs. The origin of the receptors is a human donor with multiple sclerosis.

The J gene is TRBJ1-2, the V gene TRBV2; 7 bases match TRBD1. Trimming took 5 bases from V and 7 from J; bases not matched to a gene: 4. From germline, CDR1 is SNHLY and CDR2 FYNNEI. CDR3 length equals 12 residues. Here the CDR3 reads CASSPTGTGYTF. In DNA, the CDR3 is TGTGCCAGCAGTCCGACAGGGACTGGCTACACCTTC.

The chain links TRBV7-9 to TRBJ1-2; D may be TRBD1 (6 bases). CDR3 size: 15 residues. V gave up 2 bases and J gave up 4 bases, with 14 bases separating them. From germline, CDR1 is SEHNR and CDR2 FQNEAQ (reference sequence). CDR3 loop: CASSLLDGQTYGYTF. CDR3 DNA sequence: TGTGCCAGCAGCTTATTAGACGGACAGACCTATGGCTACACCTTC.

The chain joins TRBV29-1 to TRBJ2-5, with 8 bases matching TRBD1. With V trimmed by 5 bases and J by 2 bases, 4 bases remained unmatched. Germline CDR1 and CDR2: SQVTM and ANQGSEA. CDR3 size: 13 residues. The CDR3 nucleotides are TGCAGCGTTCATAGGACAGGGCAAGAGACCCAGTACTTC. It translates to CSVHRTGQETQYF.

V is TRBV20-1 and J is TRBJ2-1; D unresolved. Germline V gene lookup returns CDR1 DFQATT and CDR2 SNEGSKA (reference sequence). The V and J ends lost 3 bases and 2 bases respectively, with 11 bases between them. CDR3 length: 14 amino acids. CDR3 bases: TGCAGTGCTAGTCCGGCGGTGACCTACAATGAGCAGTTCTTC. Residues: CSASPAVTYNEQFF.

The chain employs TRBV19 and TRBJ2-5; D uncertain. The CDR3 has 14 amino acids. Germline V gives CDR1 LNHDA, CDR2 SQIVND (reference sequence). Trimming removed 3 bases at V and 5 bases at J, with 13 bases between. The CDR3 sequence: CASSIPWAAETQYF. As DNA, the CDR3 is TGTGCCAGTAGTATCCCCTGGGCGGCGGAGACCCAGTACTTC.

The J gene is TRBJ1-2, the V gene TRBV30, with D perhaps matching TRBD1 (6 bases). In germline, CDR1 is GTSNPN, CDR2 SVGIG (reference sequence). The CDR3 has 11 amino acids. Trimming left V 2 bases short and J 14 bases short, with 15 bases between. CDR3 amino acids: CAWSPLGGSTF. The CDR3 bases are TGTGCCTGGAGTCCCCTCGGGGGCTCGACCTTC.

The V gene is TRBV18, the J gene TRBJ1-2, with D perhaps TRBD1 (6 bases). The V and J ends lost 5 bases and 5 bases respectively, with 18 bases between them. Germline V gene sequence: CDR1 KGHSH, CDR2 LQKENI. The CDR3 contains 15 residues. The CDR3: CASSSTGLTGYGYTF. CDR3 sequence (DNA): TGTGCCAGCTCATCCACAGGGCTCACCGGATATGGCTACACCTTC.

This chain uses TRBV30 with TRBJ2-7; the match to TRBD1 covers 10 bases. The CDR3 contains 12 residues. The V and J ends lost 8 bases and 0 bases, in that order; junction bases with no gene match: 1. Looked up from germline, CDR1 is GTSNPN and CDR2 is SVGIG (reference sequence). The chain's CDR3 is CAGTGDSYEQYF. The CDR3 DNA sequence: TGTGCCGGGACAGGGGACTCCTACGAGCAGTACTTC.

The chain is built from TRBV11-2 and TRBJ2-3; D is ambiguous. CDR3 size: 15 residues. The V gene's germline CDR1 is SGHAT and CDR2 FQNNGV. The V end lost 5 bases, the J end lost 2 bases, and 14 bases lay between the germline ends. CDR3 in amino acids: CASSPTARYTDTQYF. As DNA, the CDR3 is TGTGCCAGCAGCCCAACGGCCAGATACACAGATACGCAGTATTTT. Filled out from reference TRBV11-2 and TRBJ2-3, the complete variable domain reads EAGVAQSPRYKIIEKRQSVAFWCNPISGHATLYWYQQILGQGPKLLIQFQNNGVVDDSQLPKDRFSAERLKGVDSTLKIQPAKLEDSAVYLCASSPTARYTDTQYFGPGTRLTVL.

CDR3 bases: TGCAGTGCTCGGACTCCCTCGGGAGGGGAGCAGTACTTC. Translated, it gives CSARTPSGGEQYF. This rearrangement joins TRBV20-1 to TRBJ2-7; TRBD2 matches at 8 bases. The germline V gene has CDR1 DFQATT and CDR2 SNEGSKA (reference sequence). The CDR3 extends over 13 amino acids. Trimming took 5 bases from V and 7 from J; bases not matched to a gene: 10.

The gene calls are TRBV7-8 and TRBJ1-1; D not resolved. Trimming removed 5 bases at V and 3 bases at J, with 10 bases between. CDR1 SGHVS and CDR2 FQNEAQ come from the germline V gene. This CDR3 comprises 13 residues. CDR3 amino acids: CASSTRRDTEAFF. The DNA of the CDR3 is TGTGCCAGCAGCACCCGAAGGGACACTGAAGCTTTCTTT.

The chain links TRBV30 to TRBJ1-2; a possible D gene is TRBD1 (5 bases). The CDR3 loop spans 11 amino acids. Trimming pared 3 bases from V and 9 bases from J, leaving 11 bases between. The V gene's germline CDR1 is GTSNPN and CDR2 SVGIG (reference sequence). As DNA, the CDR3 is TGTGCCTGGAGCCCTCAGGGAAGCTACACCTTC. Its translation: CAWSPQGSYTF.

CDR3 protein: CASSQSGYRYNEQFF. Here the CDR3 DNA reads TGTGCCAGCAGCCAGTCGGGATATCGGTACAATGAGCAGTTCTTC. The chain links TRBV3-1 to TRBJ2-1; TRBD2 is a possible D gene (5 bases). Germline V CDR1 and CDR2: LGHDT, YNNKEL (reference sequence). Trimming took 3 bases from V and 4 from J, leaving 13 bases between them. The CDR3 loop spans 15 amino acids.

This chain connects TRBV5-4 to TRBJ2-1, with TRBD2 identical over 12 bases. Germline CDR1 SGHNT, CDR2 YYREEE (reference sequence). CDR3 length: 18 residues. Trimming at V came to 0 bases and at J to 8 bases, leaving 12 bases not matched to a gene. CDR3 bases: TGTGCCAGCAGCTTGGGAGGTAGACTAGCGGGGGACCGGGATGAGCAGTTCTTC. Encoded protein: CASSLGGRLAGDRDEQFF.

The rearrangement uses TRBV5-1 and TRBJ2-7; no firm D call. Trimming left V 4 bases short and J 5 bases short, with 16 bases between. Germline CDR1 reads SGHRS; CDR2 reads YFSETQ. This CDR3 has 14 amino acids. CDR3 amino acids: CASSLVPGQNEQYF. DNA of the CDR3: TGCGCCAGCAGCCTAGTTCCCGGGCAAAACGAGCAGTACTTC.

The genes are TRBV18 and TRBJ1-2; possibly TRBD1 for D (6 bases). V was cut by 0 bases and J by 8 bases, with 16 bases left in between. Germline V gene lookup returns CDR1 KGHSH and CDR2 LQKENI. The CDR3 consists of 15 residues. DNA for the CDR3: TGTGCCAGCTCACCACCGATACTAGGGGGAAAAGGCTACACCTTC. It encodes CASSPPILGGKGYTF.

V gene TRBV6-5 combines with J gene TRBJ2-7; 9 nucleotides line up with TRBD1. The germline V gene has CDR1 MNHEY and CDR2 SVGAGI. Losses at the gene ends were 6 bases for V and 3 bases for J; bases not matched to a gene: 9. This CDR3 comprises 15 residues. CDR3 nucleotide sequence: TGTGCCAGCAGGAGGGGACAGGGCGGTGTCTACGAGCAGTACTTC. Encoded protein: CASRRGQGGVYEQYF.

This chain connects TRBV2 to TRBJ2-7; 9 bases align to TRBD1. This CDR3 spans 15 amino acids. Looked up from germline, CDR1 is SNHLY and CDR2 is FYNNEI. Trimming took 6 bases from V and 3 from J; bases not matched to a gene: 9. The CDR3 sequence: CASRPRGQGVYEQYF. CDR3 DNA sequence: TGTGCCAGCAGGCCGAGGGGACAGGGAGTCTACGAGCAGTACTTC. The full variable domain, completed using reference TRBV2 and TRBJ2-7, is EPEVTQTPSHQVTQMGQEVILRCVPISNHLYFYWYRQILGQKVEFLVSFYNNEISEKSEIFDDQFSVERPDGSNFTLKIRSTKLEDSAMYFCASRPRGQGVYEQYFGPGTRLTVT.

The J gene is TRBJ2-7, the V gene TRBV24-1; D is perhaps TRBD1 or TRBD2 (5 bases each). This CDR3 contains 15 residues. V was trimmed by 2 bases and J by 3 bases, leaving 13 bases between them. CDR1 and CDR2 from the germline V gene are KGHDR and SFDVKD. The CDR3 DNA reads TGTGCCACCAGTGATTCGGGGCCGGTGATCTACGAGCAGTACTTC. Amino acids: CATSDSGPVIYEQYF.

This clonotype was recorded only once. The rearrangement links TRBV20-1 to TRBJ2-3; D is unresolved. Germline values: CDR1 DFQATT, CDR2 SNEGSKA (reference sequence). This CDR3 contains 11 residues. V was clipped by 3 bases and J by 5 bases, with 6 bases between them. CDR3 sequence reads: CSARVRDTQYF. The CDR3 nucleotides read TGCAGTGCTAGGGTGAGAGATACGCAGTATTTT.

The rearrangement links TRBV29-1 to TRBJ1-2; D call uncertain. The V gene's germline CDR1 is SQVTM and CDR2 ANQGSEA. The CDR3 contains 14 residues. V lost 4 bases to trimming and J lost 6 bases, with 18 bases between them. The CDR3 nucleotides are TGCAGCGTTGCACCGATCCACGGGGTGGATGGCTACACCTTC. Translating gives CSVAPIHGVDGYTF. Combining the CDR3 with reference TRBV29-1 and TRBJ1-2 gives the whole variable domain SAVISQKPSRDICQRGTSLTIQCQVDSQVTMMFWYRQQPGQSLTLIATANQGSEATYESGFVIDKFPISRPNLTFSTLTVSNMSPEDSSIYLCSVAPIHGVDGYTFGSGTRLTVV.

The chain recombines TRBV6-4 with TRBJ1-1; D is unclear. This CDR3 comprises 10 residues. V lost 4 bases and J lost 6, with 3 bases in between. Germline V gene lookup returns CDR1 MRHNA and CDR2 SNTAGT. CDR3 sequence reads: CASSGPEAFF. CDR3 bases: TGTGCCAGCAGTGGTCCTGAAGCTTTCTTT.

The rearrangement links TRBV5-4 to TRBJ2-5, with a weak D call TRBD2 (7 bases). Per germline, CDR1 SGHNT and CDR2 YYREEE (reference sequence). The V and J ends lost 0 bases and 5 bases respectively, with 14 bases between them. The CDR3 spans 15 residues. CDR3 loop: CASSLAGGRLETQYF. The CDR3, as DNA: TGTGCCAGCAGCTTGGCGGGGGGCAGGTTGGAGACCCAGTACTTC.

The CDR3 sequence is CASSAVQRTTEAFF. DNA of the CDR3: TGTGCCAGCAGCGCCGTACAGAGAACCACTGAAGCTTTCTTT. The V and J genes are TRBV5-6 and TRBJ1-1; D is unclear. Germline CDR1 reads SGHDT; CDR2 reads YYEEEE. Trimming shortened V by 4 bases and J by 4 bases, and 14 bases separated the two germline ends. The CDR3 spans 14 residues.

The chain recombines TRBV20-1 with TRBJ1-2; 7 nucleotides agree with TRBD1. Trimming at V came to 6 bases and at J to 4 bases, leaving 8 bases not matched to a gene. This CDR3 has 13 amino acids. The V gene's germline CDR1 is DFQATT and CDR2 SNEGSKA (reference sequence). CDR3 nucleotides: TGCAGTGCCAAATCCCGGGACAGCTATGGCTACACCTTC. It encodes CSAKSRDSYGYTF.

The chain links TRBV27 to TRBJ2-5; the D gene is possibly TRBD1 (5 bases). Germline values: CDR1 MNHEY, CDR2 SMNVEV (reference sequence). This CDR3 comprises 16 residues. Trimming stripped 2 bases from V and 2 bases from J, with 15 bases between. In DNA form, the CDR3 reads TGTGCCAGCAGTTTAGGGGCTGGGTCGGGTCAAGAGACCCAGTACTTC. Protein product: CASSLGAGSGQETQYF.

The chain has TRBV7-9 and TRBJ2-7; no reliable D call. V lost 2 bases and J lost 3, with 8 bases in between. The CDR3 extends over 13 amino acids. Per germline, CDR1 SEHNR and CDR2 FQNEAQ (reference sequence). The CDR3 DNA is TGTGCCAGCAGCTTACAAGGATTCTACGAGCAGTACTTC. It encodes CASSLQGFYEQYF.

This sequence joins TRBV21-1 and TRBJ2-7; TRBD1, the table's D call, lacks a check against the DNA. TRBV21-1 counts as a pseudogene. There are 9 residues in the CDR3. The CDR3 here is CARSPPGYF. As DNA, the CDR3 is TGTGCCAGATCGCCACCGGGCTACTTC.

J is TRBJ2-1 and V is TRBV18, with 8 bases matching TRBD2. The CDR3 is made up of 15 amino acids. Germline values: CDR1 KGHSH, CDR2 LQKENI. V trimming: 4 bases; J trimming: 3 bases; junction bases outside the gene matches: 5. The DNA for the CDR3 is TGTGCCAGCTCACTCGGACTAGCCGTCTACAATGAGCAGTTCTTC. This sequence encodes CASSLGLAVYNEQFF.

This clonotype was seen just once. The chain carries TRBV5-1 and TRBJ1-2; a weak D match, TRBD1 (5 bases). Germline CDR1 SGHRS, CDR2 YFSETQ. The CDR3 runs to 16 residues. Trimming cost V 0 bases and J 4 bases, with 16 bases left between them. CDR3 in DNA: TGCGCCAGCAGCTTGGGAGGTGGGGCCGGATTCTATGGCTACACCTTC. This translates into CASSLGGGAGFYGYTF. The full variable domain, completed using reference TRBV5-1 and TRBJ1-2, is KAGVTQTPRYLIKTRGQQVTLSCSPISGHRSVSWYQQTPGQGLQFLFEYFSETQRNKGNFPGRFSGRQFSNSRSEMNVSTLELGDSALYLCASSLGGGAGFYGYTFGSGTRLTVV.

This chain uses TRBV29-1 with TRBJ1-2; D is unclear. Germline assignment: CDR1 SQVTM and CDR2 ANQGSEA. V was cut by 4 bases and J by 4 bases, with 16 bases left in between. The CDR3 has 14 residues. DNA of the CDR3: TGCAGCGTTGTGATTGGGGTGGAGGGCTATGGCTACACCTTC. It codes for CSVVIGVEGYGYTF.

This chain's CDR3 is CASSQLHLPSGGTDTQYF. The CDR3 region has the DNA TGCGCCAGCAGCCAATTACATCTTCCGTCGGGCGGGACAGATACGCAGTATTTT. The rearrangement links TRBV4-1 to TRBJ2-3, with D maybe TRBD2 (5 bases). The ends were cut back, 2 bases at V and 3 bases at J, with 21 bases in the middle. CDR1 is MGHRA, CDR2 YSYEKL, per germline. This CDR3 contains 18 residues.